This T cell receptor beta chain was captured in a study of cytomegalovirus exposure and HLA in healthy donors. At the level of the study: The study placed 70% to 85% of its approximately 360 genotyped donors in the Caucasian-associated ancestry cluster. Regarding the study as a whole: Sequencing probably produced one cluster of sequence variants that were highly shared. Rare TCR sequences predominated, though certain public TCRs were found in many donors.

Trimming shortened V by 1 base and J by 3 bases, and 13 bases separated the two germline ends. The length of the CDR3 is 15 residues. Germline V CDR1 and CDR2: SGDLS, YYNGEE. Donors consisted of healthy bone marrow donors. Worth noting for this clone: No antigen is known for it.

PCR employed 60 Vbeta and 13 Jbeta primers. The protocol was immunoSEQ multiplex PCR, while the TCRdb copy is restricted to in-frame clones and leaves out a portion. The data contain some 150,000 clones, under 85% of them singletons. This sequence originates from a woman aged 25 to 39 in good health and CMV-seronegative. Sequencing was performed on PBMCs. This chain connects TRBV9 to TRBJ1-2; D not resolved. This CDR3 is CASSVLSGIDYGYTF. The CDR3 nucleotides read TGTGCCAGCAGCGTACTCTCCGGGATAGACTATGGCTACACCTTC.